The clone carrying this T cell receptor (beta chain) was counted a single time. In assigning cohorts, the study relied on participant-reported clinical history. It was within 2 weeks before study entry that exposed participants met a COVID-19 case. Per the germline V gene, CDR1 is SQVTM and CDR2 is ANQGSEA. Between the trimmed V and J ends, which lost 0 bases and 4 bases, there was a span of 12 bases. The CDR3 is 14 amino acids. This record comes from a study of blood T cell repertoires in COVID-19. The protocol was immunoSEQ multiplex PCR, while the TCRdb copy is restricted to in-frame clones and leaves out a portion. The sample holds 200,000 to 250,000 clones, under 90% seen once.

The sequencing input was PBMCs or T cells enriched from blood (not recorded which). The V and J genes are TRBV29-1 and TRBJ1-1, with no clear D. The receptor was isolated from a woman between 45 and 60 years old who had been exposed to COVID-19. The CDR3 coding sequence is TGCAGCGTTGAAGATCCGGAGGGCGGCACTGAAGCTTTCTTT. It codes for CSVEDPEGGTEAFF.